This T cell receptor beta chain was profiled in a study of patients and donors after allogeneic stem cell transplantation (dated by TCRdb to 2020 to 2021). On this clonotype: Its antigen remains undetermined. Qualities for individual bases were not recorded, and no much larger clone is one base off.

V has 0 bases trimmed and J has 4 bases trimmed; junction bases matching no gene number 6. The CDR1 and CDR2 encoded by the germline V gene (reference sequence) are GTSNPN and SVGIG. Measured from the cysteine to the phenylalanine, the CDR3 is 14 residues long. Only the CDR3 portion is preserved as DNA: 42 bases, with reading frame beginning at the first base. The method was RT-PCR. Instrument used: NextSeq 550. The public reads were run again by TCRdb, first through fastp at Q25 and then through MiXCR, and only productive beta chains were kept. Each CDR3 protein appears once, grouped with its most common genes and DNA. The sample yields about a million distinct CDR3 sequences; 18% were counted once. The ten largest clones represent 6% of the sample.

The rearranged chain carries TRBV30 and TRBJ2-7; the central 7 bases match TRBD2. This clonotype was sampled from a human donor who was either an allogeneic HSCT recipient or a stem cell or donor lymphocyte infusion donor (not recorded which). It is not recorded whose cells these are; they may come from a transplant donor. The specimen was blood, either unsorted or a sorted T cell fraction (not recorded which). In nucleotide form, the sequence is TGTGCCTGGAGTGTACGCGGGAGTAGATACGAGCAGTACTTC. Its protein reads: CAWSVRGSRYEQYF.